The rows below give T cell receptor beta chains drawn from one sample of a study of cytomegalovirus exposure and HLA in healthy donors. The method was immunoSEQ multiplex PCR; TCRdb's version includes in-frame clones alone and lacks a portion of them. The sample has 85,000 to 100,000 clones; around 60% are singletons. The sample taken for sequencing was PBMCs. These receptor sequences come from a human donor in good health. Both conserved end residues are part of each CDR3. The D gene is left open where the match is weak. Rows may omit the clone size; those that give it use once, few, many or a size class.

j_gene: TRBJ1-2; d_gene: .; abundance: .; v_gene: TRBV30; CDR3aa: CAWSLPGAYGYTF; CDR3nt: TGTGCCTGGAGTCTCCCTGGGGCCTATGGCTACACCTTC
j_gene: TRBJ1-6; d_gene: TRBD1; abundance: .; v_gene: TRBV10-3; CDR3aa: CAISRQGTNSPLHF; CDR3nt: TGTGCCATCAGCAGACAGGGGACCAATTCACCCCTCCACTTT
j_gene: TRBJ1-6; d_gene: .; abundance: .; v_gene: TRBV7-2; CDR3aa: CASSDTGKYNSPLHF; CDR3nt: TGTGCCAGCAGCGATACAGGAAAATATAATTCACCCCTCCACTTT
j_gene: TRBJ1-3; d_gene: .; abundance: .; v_gene: TRBV7-8; CDR3aa: CASSYPGGTGNTIYF; CDR3nt: TGTGCCAGCAGCTATCCGGGGGGAACTGGAAACACCATATATTTT
j_gene: TRBJ1-5; d_gene: TRBD1; abundance: .; v_gene: TRBV7-8; CDR3aa: CASSLTTGQVYQPQHF; CDR3nt: TGTGCCAGCAGCTTAACAACAGGACAGGTGTATCAGCCCCAGCATTTT
j_gene: TRBJ1-2; d_gene: .; abundance: .; v_gene: TRBV2; CDR3aa: CASSEEGRGYGYTF; CDR3nt: TGTGCCAGCAGTGAAGAGGGCAGGGGATATGGCTACACCTTC
j_gene: TRBJ1-1; d_gene: .; abundance: few; v_gene: TRBV4-3; CDR3aa: CASSQVNTLNTEAFF; CDR3nt: TGCGCCAGCAGCCAAGTAAACACGTTGAACACTGAAGCTTTCTTT
j_gene: TRBJ1-3; d_gene: .; abundance: .; v_gene: TRBV7-3; CDR3aa: CASSSPVSGGNTIYF; CDR3nt: TGTGCCAGCAGTTCCCCGGTAAGCGGTGGAAACACCATATATTTT
j_gene: TRBJ1-5; d_gene: .; abundance: .; v_gene: TRBV10-1; CDR3aa: CASHTLERSNQPQHF; CDR3nt: TGCGCCAGCCATACGTTGGAGAGGAGCAATCAGCCCCAGCATTTT
j_gene: TRBJ1-1; d_gene: .; abundance: .; v_gene: TRBV4-2; CDR3aa: CASRFTGEAFF; CDR3nt: TGTGCCAGCAGGTTTACAGGTGAAGCTTTCTTT
j_gene: TRBJ1-2; d_gene: .; abundance: .; v_gene: TRBV5-1; CDR3aa: CASSELTDSYGYTF; CDR3nt: TGCGCCAGCAGCGAACTTACCGACAGCTATGGCTACACCTTC
j_gene: TRBJ2-3; d_gene: TRBD1; abundance: .; v_gene: TRBV7-3; CDR3aa: CASSRGTGGDTQYF; CDR3nt: TGTGCCAGCAGCCGCGGGACAGGGGGCGATACGCAGTATTTT
j_gene: TRBJ2-7; d_gene: TRBD1; abundance: few; v_gene: TRBV6-5; CDR3aa: CASSYGTGRYEQYF; CDR3nt: TGTGCCAGCAGTTACGGGACAGGACGCTACGAGCAGTACTTC
j_gene: TRBJ2-7; d_gene: TRBD2; abundance: .; v_gene: TRBV2; CDR3aa: CASSENSGANEQYF; CDR3nt: TGTGCCAGCAGTGAAAATAGCGGGGCCAACGAGCAGTACTTC
j_gene: TRBJ1-6; d_gene: TRBD1; abundance: .; v_gene: TRBV5-6; CDR3aa: CASSLDRGGTWNSPLHF; CDR3nt: TGTGCCAGCAGCTTGGACAGGGGAGGTACTTGGAATTCACCCCTCCACTTT
j_gene: TRBJ2-7; d_gene: TRBD2; abundance: .; v_gene: TRBV6-6; CDR3aa: CASSHGTSRREQYF; CDR3nt: TGTGCCAGCAGTCACGGGACTAGCCGTCGCGAGCAGTACTTC
j_gene: TRBJ2-1; d_gene: .; abundance: .; v_gene: TRBV7-6; CDR3aa: CASSHIGQHNEQFF; CDR3nt: TGTGCCAGCAGCCATATCGGACAACACAATGAGCAGTTCTTC
j_gene: TRBJ2-5; d_gene: TRBD2; abundance: .; v_gene: TRBV5-8; CDR3aa: CASSFGRGSTQYF; CDR3nt: TGTGCCAGCAGCTTTGGGCGGGGGTCGACCCAGTACTTC
j_gene: TRBJ2-7; d_gene: .; abundance: .; v_gene: TRBV13; CDR3aa: CASSGRGQQYF; CDR3nt: TGTGCCAGCAGCGGCAGGGGTCAGCAGTACTTC
j_gene: TRBJ2-3; d_gene: .; abundance: .; v_gene: TRBV10-3; CDR3aa: CAISERGIPDTQYF; CDR3nt: TGTGCCATCAGTGAGCGGGGGATCCCAGATACGCAGTATTTT
j_gene: TRBJ1-2; d_gene: TRBD1; abundance: .; v_gene: TRBV2; CDR3aa: CASTRVGQGGYGYTF; CDR3nt: TGTGCCAGCACTCGAGTCGGACAGGGAGGCTATGGCTACACCTTC
j_gene: TRBJ2-1; d_gene: TRBD1; abundance: .; v_gene: TRBV30; CDR3aa: CAWSTGAYNEQFF; CDR3nt: TGTGCCTGGAGTACAGGGGCCTACAATGAGCAGTTCTTC
j_gene: TRBJ2-3; d_gene: TRBD2; abundance: .; v_gene: TRBV5-1; CDR3aa: CASRTSGLTDTQYF; CDR3nt: TGCGCCAGCCGGACTAGCGGACTCACAGATACGCAGTATTTT
j_gene: TRBJ2-2; d_gene: TRBD2; abundance: .; v_gene: TRBV7-3; CDR3aa: CASGRGLAGSNTGELFF; CDR3nt: TGTGCCAGCGGCCGGGGACTAGCGGGTTCGAACACCGGGGAGCTGTTTTTT
j_gene: TRBJ1-2; d_gene: TRBD1; abundance: .; v_gene: TRBV15; CDR3aa: CATSRGYRGYYGYTF; CDR3nt: TGTGCCACCAGCAGAGGGTACAGGGGGTACTATGGCTACACCTTC
j_gene: TRBJ2-7; d_gene: TRBD2; abundance: .; v_gene: TRBV19; CDR3aa: CASSIGLAGTYEQYF; CDR3nt: TGTGCCAGTAGTATCGGACTAGCGGGGACCTACGAGCAGTACTTC
j_gene: TRBJ2-7; d_gene: .; abundance: few; v_gene: TRBV5-6; CDR3aa: CASSFIRKGGYEQYF; CDR3nt: TGTGCCAGCAGCTTTATCAGAAAAGGGGGCTACGAGCAGTACTTC
j_gene: TRBJ2-7; d_gene: TRBD1; abundance: .; v_gene: TRBV5-4; CDR3aa: CASSSGFGTGSTYEQYF; CDR3nt: TGTGCCAGCAGCTCCGGATTCGGGACAGGCTCGACCTACGAGCAGTACTTC
j_gene: TRBJ2-5; d_gene: .; abundance: .; v_gene: TRBV12-5; CDR3aa: CASGLVLKAAHQETQYF; CDR3nt: TGTGCTAGTGGTTTGGTACTTAAGGCAGCGCATCAAGAGACCCAGTACTTC
j_gene: TRBJ1-1; d_gene: .; abundance: .; v_gene: TRBV9; CDR3aa: CASSAVNTEAFF; CDR3nt: TGTGCCAGCAGCGCCGTGAACACTGAAGCTTTCTTT
j_gene: TRBJ1-1; d_gene: TRBD1; abundance: .; v_gene: TRBV13; CDR3aa: CASSPGTGNTEAFF; CDR3nt: TGTGCCAGCAGCCCCGGGACAGGGAACACTGAAGCTTTCTTT
j_gene: TRBJ2-3; d_gene: .; abundance: few; v_gene: TRBV7-3; CDR3aa: CASSLRLADTQYF; CDR3nt: TGTGCCAGCAGCTTGAGACTGGCAGATACGCAGTATTTT
j_gene: TRBJ2-7; d_gene: TRBD1; abundance: .; v_gene: TRBV10-3; CDR3aa: CAISEYRQGDEQYF; CDR3nt: TGTGCCATCAGTGAGTATAGACAGGGAGACGAGCAGTACTTC
j_gene: TRBJ1-2; d_gene: .; abundance: .; v_gene: TRBV4-3; CDR3aa: CASSQGRAGSPSYRGYTF; CDR3nt: TGCGCCAGCAGCCAGGGGCGGGCGGGGAGTCCCTCCTATCGTGGCTACACCTTC
j_gene: TRBJ1-3; d_gene: .; abundance: .; v_gene: TRBV4-3; CDR3aa: CASSQDADSGNTIYF; CDR3nt: TGCGCCAGCAGCCAAGATGCGGACTCTGGAAACACCATATATTTT
j_gene: TRBJ1-6; d_gene: .; abundance: .; v_gene: TRBV6-6; CDR3aa: CASSYSDQGNSPLHF; CDR3nt: TGTGCCAGCAGTTATTCAGATCAGGGTAATTCACCCCTCCACTTT
j_gene: TRBJ1-1; d_gene: .; abundance: .; v_gene: TRBV11-2; CDR3aa: CASTNQALPGATEAFF; CDR3nt: TGTGCCAGCACCAATCAAGCCCTCCCTGGGGCCACTGAAGCTTTCTTT
j_gene: TRBJ1-5; d_gene: .; abundance: .; v_gene: TRBV23-1; CDR3aa: CASSQSLKTVSNQPQHF; CDR3nt: TGCGCCAGCAGTCAATCCTTAAAAACTGTTAGCAATCAGCCCCAGCATTTT
j_gene: TRBJ2-7; d_gene: .; abundance: .; v_gene: TRBV18; CDR3aa: CASSQADVGYEQYF; CDR3nt: TGTGCCAGCTCACAAGCGGACGTTGGATACGAGCAGTACTTC
j_gene: TRBJ2-7; d_gene: .; abundance: .; v_gene: TRBV18; CDR3aa: CASSPRPMTGFTSYEQYF; CDR3nt: TGTGCCAGCTCACCAAGGCCAATGACGGGTTTTACATCCTACGAGCAGTACTTC
j_gene: TRBJ1-2; d_gene: TRBD1; abundance: .; v_gene: TRBV19; CDR3aa: CASSIGGQGAGGYTF; CDR3nt: TGTGCCAGTAGTATAGGAGGACAGGGGGCAGGTGGCTACACCTTC
j_gene: TRBJ2-2; d_gene: .; abundance: .; v_gene: TRBV6-4; CDR3aa: CASSIQKNTGELFF; CDR3nt: TGTGCCAGCAGTATACAAAAGAACACCGGGGAGCTGTTTTTT
j_gene: TRBJ2-1; d_gene: .; abundance: .; v_gene: TRBV4-1; CDR3aa: CASSQDTRYDYNEQFF; CDR3nt: TGCGCCAGCAGCCAAGATACCAGATACGACTACAATGAGCAGTTCTTC
j_gene: TRBJ1-6; d_gene: .; abundance: .; v_gene: TRBV5-4; CDR3aa: CASSYLDRPSPLHF; CDR3nt: TGTGCCAGCAGCTACCTTGACAGGCCATCACCCCTCCACTTT
j_gene: TRBJ1-5; d_gene: .; abundance: .; v_gene: TRBV18; CDR3aa: CASSTLANSNQPQHF; CDR3nt: TGTGCCAGCTCCACCCTGGCAAATAGCAATCAGCCCCAGCATTTT
j_gene: TRBJ1-1; d_gene: TRBD1; abundance: .; v_gene: TRBV7-8; CDR3aa: CASSARTGVNTEAFF; CDR3nt: TGTGCCAGCAGCGCCAGGACAGGGGTGAACACTGAAGCTTTCTTT
j_gene: TRBJ1-6; d_gene: TRBD1; abundance: .; v_gene: TRBV19; CDR3aa: CASSLTGVLYNSPLHF; CDR3nt: TGTGCCAGTAGTTTGACAGGGGTTTTATATAATTCACCCCTCCACTTT
j_gene: TRBJ1-2; d_gene: .; abundance: .; v_gene: TRBV6-1; CDR3aa: CASSLGFNYGYTF; CDR3nt: TGTGCCAGCTCGCTGGGCTTCAACTATGGCTACACCTTC
j_gene: TRBJ1-1; d_gene: .; abundance: few; v_gene: TRBV11-1; CDR3aa: CASSIQGFGTEAFF; CDR3nt: TGTGCCAGCAGCATACAGGGTTTCGGCACTGAAGCTTTCTTT
j_gene: TRBJ1-6; d_gene: .; abundance: .; v_gene: TRBV11-3; CDR3aa: CASSLGVGINNSPLHF; CDR3nt: TGTGCCAGCAGCTTAGGGGTCGGGATAAATAATTCACCCCTCCACTTT